What follows are 27 T cell receptor beta chains derived from one specimen sequenced in a study of control samples from healthy donors and cancer patients. Clones were read by immunoSEQ multiplex PCR, and TCRdb kept only the in-frame ones, dropping some. The data contain about 69,000 clones, over 85% of them singletons. The sample consisted of PBMCs. These receptors all come from a man aged 55 to 70 with lung cancer.

The chain uses TRBV6-5 and TRBJ1-4; D possibly corresponds to TRBD1 (6 bases). CDR1 and CDR2 (germline): MNHEY, SVGAGI. The V gene lost 4 bases and the J gene lost 5 bases, with 11 bases spanning the gap. This CDR3 contains 14 residues. The CDR3 DNA reads TGTGCCAGCAGTTCCCCAGGGGCGAATGAAAAACTGTTTTTT. This sequence encodes CASSSPGANEKLFF.

The V gene is TRBV27, the J gene TRBJ1-5; D remains unclear. The CDR3 consists of 15 residues. Germline loops: CDR1 MNHEY, CDR2 SMNVEV (reference sequence). V gave up 0 bases and J gave up 5 bases, with 11 bases separating them. This CDR3 is CASSLSGQVHQPQHF. CDR3 in DNA: TGTGCCAGCAGTTTATCCGGCCAGGTACATCAGCCCCAGCATTTT.

The rearrangement joins TRBV5-8 to TRBJ1-2; tentatively, D is TRBD1 (6 bases). This CDR3 spans 12 amino acids. The germline CDR1 and CDR2 sequences are SGHTS and YDEGEE. V lost 3 bases and J lost 8, with 11 bases in between. The CDR3 sequence: CASSSDSGGYTF. CDR3 DNA: TGTGCCAGCAGCTCGGACAGCGGAGGCTACACCTTC.

The chain has TRBV25-1 and TRBJ2-5; maybe TRBD2 (5 bases). Trimming pared 8 bases from V and 5 bases from J, leaving 12 bases between. Germline assignment: CDR1 MGHDK and CDR2 SYGVNS. The CDR3 runs to 12 residues. The CDR3 loop is CASATGWETQYF. CDR3 DNA: TGTGCCAGCGCCACGGGGTGGGAGACCCAGTACTTC.

This clone was seen a single time. This chain joins TRBV29-1 and TRBJ2-6, with unresolved D. The CDR3 is 14 amino acids. V lost 3 bases to trimming and J lost 4 bases, with 10 bases between them. Germline V lookup: CDR1 SQVTM, CDR2 ANQGSEA. CDR3 sequence (DNA): TGCAGCGTTGATTCTGGGCCCGGGGCCAACGTCCTGACTTTC. It specifies CSVDSGPGANVLTF. The whole variable domain, filled in from reference TRBV29-1 and TRBJ2-6, reads SAVISQKPSRDICQRGTSLTIQCQVDSQVTMMFWYRQQPGQSLTLIATANQGSEATYESGFVIDKFPISRPNLTFSTLTVSNMSPEDSSIYLCSVDSGPGANVLTFGAGSRLTVL.

J is TRBJ1-3 and V is TRBV4-2, with 11 bases that match TRBD1. Per germline, CDR1 LGHNA and CDR2 YNFKEQ. The CDR3 totals 17 residues. The ends lost 5 bases at V and 3 bases at J; junction bases unmatched: 9. For the CDR3, the DNA is TGTGCCAGCAGCTACACGTCGGGACAGGGGGATGGAAACACCATATATTTT. Translating it yields CASSYTSGQGDGNTIYF.

The chain couples TRBV10-2 to TRBJ1-5, with a possible D match to TRBD1 (6 bases). V was pared by 0 bases and J by 5 bases, with 11 bases between. Germline V lookup: CDR1 WSHSY, CDR2 SAAADI. This CDR3 has 15 residues. CDR3 amino acids: CASSESSGEDQPQHF. The CDR3 bases are TGCGCCAGCAGTGAGTCGTCAGGGGAAGATCAGCCCCAGCATTTT.

The J gene is TRBJ2-1, the V gene TRBV25-1; 7 nucleotides line up with TRBD2. The CDR3 has 15 amino acids. Trimming at V came to 6 bases and at J to 7 bases, leaving 12 bases not matched to a gene. Germline CDR1 reads MGHDK; CDR2 reads SYGVNS. The CDR3 spells CASRPAGGGGNEQFF. As DNA, the CDR3 is TGTGCCAGCAGGCCCGCTGGGGGGGGAGGGAATGAGCAGTTCTTC.

The genes are TRBV9 and TRBJ2-3; D is ambiguous. V was pared by 0 bases and J by 7 bases, with 9 bases between. The CDR3 extends over 13 amino acids. Germline CDR1 SGDLS, CDR2 YYNGEE. CDR3 sequence (DNA): TGTGCCAGCAGCGTAGTAGACCCTAATACGCAGTATTTT. It codes for CASSVVDPNTQYF.

This chain uses TRBV11-2 with TRBJ1-5; no definite D call. The V gene's germline CDR1 is SGHAT and CDR2 FQNNGV. The CDR3 is 17 residues long. The V end was cut by 5 bases, the J end by 1 base, with 18 bases between. The CDR3 is CASSPPRCPSSNQPQHF. The CDR3 region has the DNA TGTGCCAGCAGCCCTCCAAGGTGTCCGTCGAGCAATCAGCCCCAGCATTTT.

The rearrangement joins TRBV4-2 to TRBJ1-2; the match to TRBD1 covers 10 bases. The CDR3 runs to 14 residues. Germline CDR1 LGHNA, CDR2 YNFKEQ. With 4 bases clipped from V and 5 bases from J, the junction kept 4 bases outside the gene matches. The CDR3 region has the DNA TGTGCCAGCAGCCGCGGGACAGGGGATTATGGCTACACCTTC. Translated, it gives CASSRGTGDYGYTF.

The chain is built from TRBV5-1 and TRBJ2-3; D possibly matches TRBD1 or TRBD2 (6 bases each). This CDR3 has 16 amino acids. From germline, CDR1 is SGHRS and CDR2 YFSETQ. Trimming cost V 2 bases and J 2 bases, with 15 bases left between them. In DNA, the CDR3 is TGCGCCAGCAGCTTTACAGGGAGGTCATACACAGATACGCAGTATTTT. It translates to CASSFTGRSYTDTQYF.

The gene calls are TRBV20-1 and TRBJ1-1; 7 bases are a match to TRBD1. Germline V CDR1 and CDR2: DFQATT, SNEGSKA (reference sequence). This CDR3 is 11 amino acids long. V shed 6 bases and J 11 bases; nucleotides not matched to a gene: 9. The CDR3 region has the DNA TGCAGTGCCGCTACAGGGGTCGGGGCTTTCTTT. Residues: CSAATGVGAFF.

This chain joins TRBV12-3 or TRBV12-4 and TRBJ1-1, with D hard to call. Trimming removed 2 bases from V and 4 bases from J, with 5 bases in between. The length of the CDR3 is 12 residues. The CDR3 protein is CASSLRVTEAFF. The CDR3, as DNA: TGTGCCAGCAGTTTAAGAGTCACTGAAGCTTTCTTT.

This chain links TRBV18 with TRBJ1-1, with 8 bases aligning to TRBD1. Germline V gene sequence: CDR1 KGHSH, CDR2 LQKENI. This CDR3 is 14 amino acids long. V dropped 5 bases and J dropped 1; count of bases not matched to a gene: 3. CDR3 DNA sequence: TGTGCCAGCTCAGGGGGGACAGGGAACACTGAAGCTTTCTTT. Its translation is CASSGGTGNTEAFF.

The V and J genes are TRBV5-1 and TRBJ1-6; D unresolved. V lost 0 bases and J lost 6, with 7 bases in between. Germline V gene lookup returns CDR1 SGHRS and CDR2 YFSETQ. The CDR3 spans 14 residues. The CDR3 sequence: CASSLDRFNSPLHF. The CDR3 DNA sequence: TGCGCCAGCAGCTTGGATAGATTTAATTCACCCCTCCACTTT.

This chain joins TRBV5-1 and TRBJ1-4; 8 bases fit TRBD1. The CDR3 totals 15 residues. The V and J ends lost 0 bases and 3 bases, in that order; junction bases with no gene match: 1. The germline V gene has CDR1 SGHRS and CDR2 YFSETQ. CDR3 sequence (DNA): TGCGCCAGCAGCTTGGGACAGGGGCCTAATGAAAAACTGTTTTTT. Its protein product is CASSLGQGPNEKLFF.

In its sample, this clone was seen a few times. DNA of the CDR3: TGTGCCAGTAGTATGGCGGCAGGGCAAAATTCACCCCTCCACTTT. Translation gives CASSMAAGQNSPLHF. The chain uses TRBV19 and TRBJ1-6; tentatively, D is TRBD1 (5 bases). The CDR3 contains 15 residues. CDR1 and CDR2 (germline): LNHDA, SQIVND (reference sequence). The V end was cut by 3 bases, the J end by 7 bases, with 13 bases between.

The chain is built from TRBV6-4 and TRBJ2-6, with D possibly TRBD1 on 6 matching bases. Trimming removed 10 bases from V and 0 bases from J, with 19 bases in between. The CDR3 totals 17 residues. Germline V gene sequence: CDR1 MRHNA, CDR2 SNTAGT. CDR3 sequence reads: CATYVQGGISGANVLTF. In DNA form, the CDR3 reads TGTGCCACTTACGTTCAAGGGGGAATCTCTGGGGCCAACGTCCTGACTTTC.

The chain is built from TRBV6-5 and TRBJ1-3, with D unresolved. Trimming removed 6 bases from V and 0 bases from J, with 9 bases in between. Germline V gene sequence: CDR1 MNHEY, CDR2 SVGAGI. CDR3 length: 14 amino acids. CDR3 sequence reads: CASRDPSSGNTIYF. The CDR3 DNA reads TGTGCCAGCAGAGACCCTTCCTCTGGAAACACCATATATTTT.

The gene calls are TRBV5-1 and TRBJ1-4, with D tentatively TRBD1 (6 bases). CDR1 is SGHRS and CDR2 is YFSETQ in the germline V gene. V lost 4 bases and J 4 bases, leaving 14 bases between the germline ends. The CDR3 extends over 15 amino acids. The CDR3 DNA sequence: TGCGCCAGCAGCGCGGTTGGGACAAATAATGAAAAACTGTTTTTT. It codes for CASSAVGTNNEKLFF.

This clone has a single count. The chain is built from TRBV24-1 and TRBJ2-5; TRBD2 matches 11 bases. The CDR3 extends over 16 amino acids. Germline-derived CDR1 and CDR2 are KGHDR and SFDVKD. The junction had 8 bases not matched to a gene; V was cut back by 5 bases and J by 4 bases. The CDR3 is CATSALAGGQRETQYF. CDR3 DNA sequence: TGTGCCACCAGTGCTTTAGCGGGGGGGCAACGAGAGACCCAGTACTTC.

The chain carries TRBV5-6 and TRBJ1-6; 12 nucleotides line up with TRBD1. The CDR3 runs to 18 residues. Germline V CDR1 and CDR2: SGHDT, YYEEEE. J gave up 9 bases and V 0 bases, and 10 bases lay outside the gene matches. This CDR3 is CASSLDISAGQGASPLHF. CDR3 DNA: TGTGCCAGCAGCTTGGATATTTCGGCGGGACAGGGGGCTTCACCCCTCCACTTT.

This sequence joins TRBV5-1 and TRBJ2-7; TRBD1 agrees at 9 bases. Germline CDR1 SGHRS, CDR2 YFSETQ. The CDR3 extends over 14 amino acids. The junction had 6 bases not matched to a gene; V was cut back by 4 bases and J by 4 bases. The CDR3 protein is CASSPRDRVYEQYF. CDR3 nucleotide sequence: TGCGCCAGCAGCCCCCGGGACAGGGTATACGAGCAGTACTTC.

V usage is TRBV19 and J usage is TRBJ1-1, with no clear D. V lost 11 bases to trimming and J lost 1 base, with 8 bases between them. Germline CDR1 and CDR2: LNHDA and SQIVND (reference sequence). This CDR3 comprises 11 residues. CDR3 nucleotides: TGTGCCTCCTCCGGGAACACTGAAGCTTTCTTT. This encodes CASSGNTEAFF.

This chain uses TRBV3-1 (or the pseudogene TRBV3-2) with TRBJ1-1, with D possibly being TRBD1 (5 bases). V gave up 6 bases and J gave up 4 bases, with 12 bases separating them. Germline values: CDR1 LGHDT, CDR2 YNNKEL (reference sequence). The CDR3 consists of 13 residues. CDR3 in DNA: TGTGCCAGCAGTCTCTCGGGGGGCACTGAAGCTTTCTTT. It codes for CASSLSGGTEAFF.

The V gene is TRBV27, the J gene TRBJ1-1; 7 positions match TRBD1. Germline CDR1 reads MNHEY; CDR2 reads SMNVEV (reference sequence). With 3 bases clipped from V and 8 bases from J, the junction kept 12 bases outside the gene matches. This CDR3 has 15 amino acids. The CDR3 reads CASSLNRGLGREAFF. Here the CDR3 DNA reads TGTGCCAGCAGTTTGAACAGGGGTCTTGGCAGAGAAGCTTTCTTT.